This T cell receptor beta chain was sequenced during a study of CD8+CD57+ T cells in acquired aplastic anemia. Profiling of TCR beta VDJ combinations and CDR3 sequences used genomic DNA as template. TCRdb re-called the reads through MiXCR, storing one row per CDR3 protein. The sample records around 150,000 distinct CDR3 sequences, about 48% being singletons. Study-wide findings and caveats: Patients and controls were found to share roughly 31 CD8+ CDR3 sequences.

V lost 2 bases to trimming and J lost 3 bases, with 8 bases between them. The CDR3 extends over 13 amino acids. In germline, CDR1 is MNHEY, CDR2 SMNVEV (reference sequence). This clonotype was detected many times. The antigen is unknown. The authors sequenced patients whose flow cytometry had shown CD8+CD57+ cell expansion. At the time of blood sampling, patients had not yet received any therapy. The chain combines TRBV27 with TRBJ2-7; perhaps TRBD1 as D (6 bases). The sequenced sample was sorted CD4+, CD8+, or CD8+CD57+ T cells (not recorded which) from PBMCs. The clonotype originates from a human donor with aplastic anemia. The chain's CDR3 is CASSLTGFYEQYF. The DNA of the CDR3 is TGTGCCAGCAGTTTAACAGGGTTCTACGAGCAGTACTTC.